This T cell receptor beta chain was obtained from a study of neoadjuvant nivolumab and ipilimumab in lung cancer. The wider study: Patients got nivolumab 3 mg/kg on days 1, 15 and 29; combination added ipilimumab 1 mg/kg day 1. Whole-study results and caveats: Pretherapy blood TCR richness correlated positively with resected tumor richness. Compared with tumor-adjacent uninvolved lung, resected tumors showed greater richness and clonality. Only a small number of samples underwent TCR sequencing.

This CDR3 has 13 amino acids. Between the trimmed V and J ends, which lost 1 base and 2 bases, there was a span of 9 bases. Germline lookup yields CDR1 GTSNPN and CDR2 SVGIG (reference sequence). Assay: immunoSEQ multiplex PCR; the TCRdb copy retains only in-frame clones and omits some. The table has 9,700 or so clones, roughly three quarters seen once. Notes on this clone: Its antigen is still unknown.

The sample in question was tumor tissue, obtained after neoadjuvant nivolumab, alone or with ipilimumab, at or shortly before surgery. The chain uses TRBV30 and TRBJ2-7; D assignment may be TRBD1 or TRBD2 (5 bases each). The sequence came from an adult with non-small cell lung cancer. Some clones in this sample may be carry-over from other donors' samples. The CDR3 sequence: CAWSGGDPYEQYF. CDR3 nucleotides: TGTGCCTGGAGTGGAGGGGATCCCTACGAGCAGTACTTC. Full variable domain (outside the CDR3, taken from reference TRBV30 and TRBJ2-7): SQTIHQWPATLVQPVGSPLSLECTVEGTSNPNLYWYRQAAGRGLQLLFYSVGIGQISSEVPQNLSASRPQDRQFILSSKKLLLSDSGFYLCAWSGGDPYEQYFGPGTRLTVT.